These 2 T cell receptor beta chains were sequenced from one sample in a study of blood T cell repertoires in COVID-19. Using immunoSEQ multiplex PCR, the repertoire was profiled, and TCRdb retains in-frame clones only, with some absent. The sample records about 330,000 clones, roughly 90% being singletons. Material for sequencing was peripheral blood. The receptors were sampled from a woman aged 45-65 years with active or convalescent COVID-19.

The rearrangement links TRBV13 to TRBJ2-5; D is ambiguous. The length of the CDR3 is 14 residues. Germline lookup yields CDR1 PRHDT and CDR2 FYEKMQ (reference sequence). The ends were cut back, 1 base at V and 5 bases at J, with 11 bases in the middle. CDR3 nucleotide sequence: TGTGCCAGCAGCTTAGCGCCGACTTGGGAGACCCAGTACTTC. Amino acids: CASSLAPTWETQYF.

The V call is TRBV7-2, the J call TRBJ1-2, with 9 bases that match TRBD1. The CDR3 has 13 amino acids. Unmatched junction bases numbered 5, after V lost 4 bases and J lost 8 bases. Germline loops: CDR1 SGHTA, CDR2 FQGNSA. Here the CDR3 reads CASSSNRGLGYTF. The CDR3 DNA is TGTGCCAGCAGCTCGAACAGGGGGCTCGGCTACACCTTC.